These 8 T cell receptor beta chains were all obtained from the same sample, sequenced in a study of shared clonotypes between healthy human individuals (dated by TCRdb to about 2020). The library was made by the immunoSEQ multiplex PCR assay. TCRdb re-hosts the immuneACCESS table, in-frame sequences only. Its copies lack some clones; in the studies checked, an unresolved V gene accounts for under half of them, and the cause for the rest is not known. Within this sample are about 2.4 million clones, with under 95% of them counted one time only. Jointly, the top ten make up about 0.38% of the sample. Sequencing input: naive CD4+ T cells from PBMCs. Interpreted using the paper, the cell subset or site label stands for: CD45RA+ positively selected. These receptor sequences come from a young man in good health. Some clones in this sample may be carry-over from other donors' samples.

The CDR3 sequence is CASSSKGPYQPQHF. The CDR3 DNA is TGTGCCAGCAGTTCAAAGGGGCCCTATCAGCCCCAGCATTTT. The rearrangement joins TRBV28 to TRBJ1-5, with D possibly matching TRBD1 (5 bases). The germline gives CDR1 MDHEN, CDR2 SYDVKM. The CDR3 runs 14 residues. V lost 4 bases and J 5 bases, leaving 12 bases between the germline ends.

The chain combines TRBV11-2 with TRBJ2-3, with 10 bases lining up with TRBD2. V lost 2 bases, J lost 3 bases, and 11 bases stayed unmatched. Germline V gene sequence: CDR1 SGHAT, CDR2 FQNNGV. The CDR3 loop spans 18 amino acids. The CDR3 spells CASSLLASGGEGTDTQYF. CDR3 DNA: TGTGCCAGCAGCTTACTGGCTAGCGGGGGCGAAGGGACAGATACGCAGTATTTT.

This clone has a single count. The V gene is TRBV7-9, the J gene TRBJ2-7; TRBD2 aligns across 13 bases. The CDR3 runs 16 residues. Germline lookup yields CDR1 SEHNR and CDR2 FQNEAQ (reference sequence). The trim removed 3 bases at V and 3 bases at J, leaving 5 bases unmatched. The CDR3 sequence is CASSFRTSGSIYEQYF. As DNA, the CDR3 is TGTGCCAGCAGCTTTCGGACTAGCGGGAGTATCTACGAGCAGTACTTC.

The chain recombines TRBV5-5 with TRBJ1-4, with D perhaps TRBD1 (5 bases). Germline V gives CDR1 SGHKS, CDR2 YYEKEE (reference sequence). The CDR3 is 16 residues long. V shed 4 bases and J shed 2 bases, with 15 bases lying between them. The CDR3 sequence is CASSLRVSATNEKLFF. The CDR3 DNA reads as TGTGCCAGCAGCCTCAGGGTCTCGGCGACTAATGAAAAACTGTTTTTT.

DNA for the CDR3: TGTGCCAGCAGCCCAAGCGTGACAGTCCAAGAGACCCAGTACTTC. Residues: CASSPSVTVQETQYF. This chain links TRBV4-2 with TRBJ2-5; D is perhaps TRBD1 (5 bases). This CDR3 has 15 amino acids. V was shortened by 4 bases and J by 1 base, with 13 bases between the two germline ends. Germline V gives CDR1 LGHNA, CDR2 YNFKEQ.

This clone was recorded only once. The chain recombines TRBV5-1 with TRBJ2-1; no firm D call. Germline CDR1 reads SGHRS; CDR2 reads YFSETQ. Trimming took off 2 bases at V and 2 bases at J, with 14 bases between the two ends. The CDR3 totals 16 residues. The CDR3 DNA reads as TGCGCCAGCAGCTTCCTAACTATTCCCCCCTACAATGAGCAGTTCTTC. Its translation is CASSFLTIPPYNEQFF. The full variable domain, with the rest looked up from reference TRBV5-1 and TRBJ2-1, is KAGVTQTPRYLIKTRGQQVTLSCSPISGHRSVSWYQQTPGQGLQFLFEYFSETQRNKGNFPGRFSGRQFSNSRSEMNVSTLELGDSALYLCASSFLTIPPYNEQFFGPGTRLTVL.

The J gene is TRBJ2-3, the V gene TRBV9; 10 bases agree with TRBD2. The junction had 7 bases not matched to a gene; V was cut back by 0 bases and J by 3 bases. CDR3 length: 17 residues. Germline CDR1 and CDR2: SGDLS and YYNGEE. DNA of the CDR3: TGTGCCAGCAGCGTAGGGGCTAGCGGGAGTGGGACAGATACGCAGTATTTT. Residues: CASSVGASGSGTDTQYF. The full variable domain, with the rest looked up from reference TRBV9 and TRBJ2-3, is DSGVTQTPKHLITATGQRVTLRCSPRSGDLSVYWYQQSLDQGLQFLIQYYNGEERAKGNILERFSAQQFPDLHSELNLSSLELGDSALYFCASSVGASGSGTDTQYFGPGTRLTVL.

The rearrangement uses TRBV10-1 and TRBJ2-2, with TRBD2 identical over 10 bases. V dropped 3 bases and J dropped 3; count of bases not matched to a gene: 4. The germline V gene encodes CDR1 WNHNN and CDR2 SYGVQD (reference sequence). This CDR3 contains 16 residues. The CDR3 DNA follows: TGCGCCAGCAGTGACGGGCTAGCGGGAGACACCGGGGAGCTGTTTTTT. Protein product: CASSDGLAGDTGELFF.